This T cell receptor (beta chain) was sequenced during a study of post-analysis software for immune sequencing data. Overall study context: The patients showed relapsing-remitting, secondary progressive and progressive-relapsing multiple sclerosis courses. The study's findings and limits: Relative to controls, patients with multiple sclerosis showed significantly lower normalized Chao1 diversity. Patients used roughly five TRBV segments, including TRBV5-6, TRBV5-1 and TRBV20-1, more often than controls.

The TCR beta cDNA libraries contained unique molecular identifiers. Once roughly 0.95 to 10 million T cells were used, approximately 520,000 cDNA molecules resulted. One entry per CDR3 protein results from TCRdb running MiXCR on the PCR reads. The profile shows a few hundred thousand distinct CDR3 sequences, about 40% of them singletons. The table lists this clonotype with many counts. Its antigen is undetermined. The V gene lost 7 bases and the J gene lost 8 bases, with 15 bases spanning the gap. CDR3 size: 11 residues. CDR1 is SQVTM, CDR2 ANQGSEA, per germline. The sequence came from a girl aged 2-15 years with multiple sclerosis. The chain recombines TRBV29-1 with TRBJ2-7; D not certain. Sequenced input: blood. The CDR3 sequence is CSARVETKQYF. The DNA for the CDR3 is TGCAGCGCCCGGGTCGAAACTAAGCAGTACTTC.